This entry concerns a single T cell receptor (beta chain). The sample belongs to a study of blood T cell repertoires in COVID-19. The overall study: Italy, Spain and the United States were the sources of the convalescent and acute COVID-19 samples. The analysed material was cDNA or gDNA that came from T cells, B-cell-depleted T cells, or PBMCs.

Germline V gene sequence: CDR1 SGHTA, CDR2 FQGNSA. Unmatched junction bases numbered 10, after V lost 2 bases and J lost 5 bases. The CDR3 runs to 16 residues. The protocol was immunoSEQ multiplex PCR, while the TCRdb copy is restricted to in-frame clones and leaves out a portion. The sample lists about 230,000 clones; about nine tenths were seen once. Sequenced sample: peripheral blood. This chain links TRBV7-2 with TRBJ2-3; 7 nucleotides line up with TRBD2. The receptor's source is a woman aged 60-75 years with acute or convalescent COVID-19. CDR3 coding DNA: TGTGCCAGCAGCTTATTAGGGGCGGGAGTTAAAGATACGCAGTATTTT. Translation: CASSLLGAGVKDTQYF.